Listed below are T cell receptor beta chains from one sample, sequenced in a study of early T cells in non-severe SARS-CoV-2 infection. TCRdb used MiXCR to reprocess the 5' RACE reads, holding one entry per CDR3 protein. This table has about 30,000 distinct CDR3 sequences, roughly 5.6% appearing once. What was sequenced was whole blood. The receptors stem from an adult who was a healthcare worker with PCR-confirmed SARS-CoV-2 infection or an uninfected control (not recorded which). Each CDR3 is given with its conserved first and last residue. Fields, in order: CDR3 DNA, CDR3 protein, D gene, clone size, J gene, V gene, CDR3 length. A D gene is named only where the DNA matches it firmly. Only part of the rows carry a size: once, few, many, or a class if the clone is expanded.

TGTGCCAGCAGCCGAAGACAGGGAACAAGCTCTGGGGCCAACGTCCTGACTTTC,CASSRRQGTSSGANVLTF,TRBD1,many,TRBJ2-6,TRBV28,18
TGTGCCAGCAGCTCCCAAGGTACAGATACGCAGTATTTT,CASSSQGTDTQYF,-,many,TRBJ2-3,TRBV7-2,13
TGCAGCGTTGTACTTACCTACGAGCAGTACTTC,CSVVLTYEQYF,-,many,TRBJ2-7,TRBV29-1,11
TGTGCCAGCAGCTTTTCGGCAGCAACTAATGAAAAACTGTTTTTT,CASSFSAATNEKLFF,-,few,TRBJ1-4,TRBV11-2,15
TGTGCCAGCAGCCGTGACAGTTGGTTTAATAATGAGCAGTTCTTC,CASSRDSWFNNEQFF,-,-,TRBJ2-1,TRBV7-9,15
TGTGCCAGCAGCTTGGGGGCGGAACTCGAGCAGTACTTC,CASSLGAELEQYF,-,few,TRBJ2-7,TRBV5-5,13
TGTGCCAGCACCCGCCGGGGAGACAATGAGCAGTTCTTC,CASTRRGDNEQFF,-,many,TRBJ2-1,TRBV21-1,13
TGTGCCAGCAGTTTATGGGACAGGGTCGGAACCGGGGAGCTGTTTTTT,CASSLWDRVGTGELFF,TRBD1,many,TRBJ2-2,TRBV28,16
TGTGCCAGCAGCCCTCGCAGGGGGAATGAGCAGTTCTTC,CASSPRRGNEQFF,TRBD1,many,TRBJ2-1,TRBV11-2,13
TGTGCCAGCAGCATACTCCGGGACAGGGGCTCTGGCCAGCCCCAGCATTTT,CASSILRDRGSGQPQHF,TRBD1,-,TRBJ1-5,TRBV7-8,17
TGTGCTAGCAGCTTAGACAGGCTAAGGCCAAAAAACATTCAGTACTTC,CASSLDRLRPKNIQYF,-,few,TRBJ2-4,TRBV7-7,16
TGTGCCAGCGGGACAGGGGGCCTGGAAACCGGGGAGCTGTTTTTT,CASGTGGLETGELFF,TRBD1,many,TRBJ2-2,TRBV9,15
TGCAGCGTTGATGGAAGGGACGGCCTAGCTATCGAGCAGTACTTC,CSVDGRDGLAIEQYF,-,many,TRBJ2-7,TRBV29-1,15
TGTGCCAGCACCTTAGCTTGGCAAGGGATAGACAATGAGCAGTTCTTC,CASTLAWQGIDNEQFF,-,-,TRBJ2-1,TRBV5-5,16
TGTGCCAGCAGCCGAGATCAGACAGGGGGCCGAGCTTTCTTT,CASSRDQTGGRAFF,TRBD1,-,TRBJ1-1,TRBV4-2,14
TGCGCCAGCAGCTTGAATTTTGGACAGGGCGGAGAGACCCAGTACTTC,CASSLNFGQGGETQYF,TRBD1,few,TRBJ2-5,TRBV5-1,16
TGTGCCACCAGCAGAGATCGTGGGAACACTGAAGCTTTCTTT,CATSRDRGNTEAFF,-,medium-sized,TRBJ1-1,TRBV15,14
TGTGCCAGCAGCCCGGGGGGCCTAGACAATGAGCAGTTCTTC,CASSPGGLDNEQFF,-,-,TRBJ2-1,TRBV12-3/TRBV12-4,14
TGTGCCAGCAGTTTCTCGGGGGGGCCTTACAATGAGCAGTTCTTC,CASSFSGGPYNEQFF,TRBD2,-,TRBJ2-1,TRBV6-8,15
TGTGCCAGCAGCTTAGGTCCGGCCAACCAAGAGACCCAGTACTTC,CASSLGPANQETQYF,-,few,TRBJ2-5,TRBV7-9,15
TGTGCCAGCAGTGAAACGGGATCTGGTGAGCAGTTCTTC,CASSETGSGEQFF,-,-,TRBJ2-1,TRBV2,13
TGTGCCAGCAGCCCACTAAGCGGGGGTGAGCAGTTCTTC,CASSPLSGGEQFF,TRBD2,few,TRBJ2-1,TRBV7-9,13
TGTGCCAGCAGCCTCGGACTAGTCAATGAGCAGTTCTTC,CASSLGLVNEQFF,TRBD2,-,TRBJ2-1,TRBV6-2/TRBV6-3,13
TGTGCCAGCAGCTTAGCCCGTGGGAGCTCCTACGAGCAGTACTTC,CASSLARGSSYEQYF,-,-,TRBJ2-7,TRBV7-2,15
TGCAGCGTTTATAGCGGGAGGGCCACCGGGGAGCTGTTTTTT,CSVYSGRATGELFF,TRBD2,many,TRBJ2-2,TRBV29-1,14
TGTGCCAGCAGTCAGGCCGGACTCTACGAGCAGTACTTC,CASSQAGLYEQYF,-,many,TRBJ2-7,TRBV6-6,13
TGTGCCAGCAGCCTGACAGGGGCTTTCTCTGGGGCCAACGTCCTGACTTTC,CASSLTGAFSGANVLTF,TRBD1,many,TRBJ2-6,TRBV3-1,17
TGTGCCAGCAGCCACCCTCCGCGGGAGAGCGATGAGCAGTTCTTC,CASSHPPRESDEQFF,TRBD2,few,TRBJ2-1,TRBV11-2,15
TGTGCCAGCAGTTTCGGAGCGGGAAGGCAAAATGAGCAGTTCTTC,CASSFGAGRQNEQFF,TRBD2,-,TRBJ2-1,TRBV12-3/TRBV12-4,15
TGTGCCAGCAGGGGGACAGGGGGGAACTATGGCTACACCTTC,CASRGTGGNYGYTF,TRBD1,-,TRBJ1-2,TRBV12-3/TRBV12-4,14
TGTGCCAGCAGTCCTACAGGGAATCCCTATGGCTACACCTTC,CASSPTGNPYGYTF,-,many,TRBJ1-2,TRBV27,14
TGTGCCAGCAGTGCGACGGACGCGGGAAACATTCAGTACTTC,CASSATDAGNIQYF,-,many,TRBJ2-4,TRBV12-3/TRBV12-4,14
TGTGCCTGGAGTAAGGGCTACGGCAATCAGCCCCAGCATTTT,CAWSKGYGNQPQHF,-,many,TRBJ1-5,TRBV30,14
TGTGCCAGCAGTACATGGGGAGATACGCAGTATTTT,CASSTWGDTQYF,-,few,TRBJ2-3,TRBV12-3/TRBV12-4,12
TGCAGTGCGCCGCCACAAAGCTCCTACAATGAGCAGTTCTTC,CSAPPQSSYNEQFF,-,many,TRBJ2-1,TRBV20-1,14
TGTGCCAGCAGCCACAGGGGGACCTCTGGGGCCAACGTCCTGACTTTC,CASSHRGTSGANVLTF,TRBD1,many,TRBJ2-6,TRBV7-2,16
TGTGCCAGTAGTATGACAGGGGGTATCTACGAGCAGTACTTC,CASSMTGGIYEQYF,TRBD1,few,TRBJ2-7,TRBV19,14
TGTGCCAGCAGTATACAAGCGGTGACCCAGTACTTC,CASSIQAVTQYF,-,many,TRBJ2-5,TRBV28,12
TGTGCCAGCACCTCGGGAGCCGAAGCTTTCTTT,CASTSGAEAFF,-,-,TRBJ1-1,TRBV6-2/TRBV6-3,11
TGTGCCAGCAGCCCTATTCGGACTTCGAACACTGAAGCTTTCTTT,CASSPIRTSNTEAFF,-,many,TRBJ1-1,TRBV27,15
TGCAGTGCTAGAGATACAACAGGGGTAGCTGAAGCTTTCTTT,CSARDTTGVAEAFF,TRBD1,-,TRBJ1-1,TRBV20-1,14
TGTGCCAGCAGTTTATTAAGGGGGGGCCGCTCCACTGAAGCTTTCTTT,CASSLLRGGRSTEAFF,-,many,TRBJ1-1,TRBV28,16
TGTGCCAGCAGCGTGGACAAACGCCCTTTGGCTTTCTTT,CASSVDKRPLAFF,-,-,TRBJ1-1,TRBV6-2/TRBV6-3,13
TGTGCCAGCAGCAGGGGGACAGACCCCCAAGGGGATACGCAGTATTTT,CASSRGTDPQGDTQYF,TRBD1,medium-sized,TRBJ2-3,TRBV9,16
TGCGCCAGCAAGAGGGCAGACCCTAGCACAGATACGCAGTATTTT,CASKRADPSTDTQYF,-,-,TRBJ2-3,TRBV5-1,15
TGCAGTGCTGCGGGGGGGAATTCCTACGAGCAGTACTTC,CSAAGGNSYEQYF,TRBD2,-,TRBJ2-7,TRBV20-1,13
TGTGCCAGAAGCCAAGGGACCCGGGACACTGAAGCTTTCTTT,CARSQGTRDTEAFF,-,many,TRBJ1-1,TRBV5-3,14
TGTGCCAGCAGTTTTCGTGGCTTAGAGGCTTACAATGAGCAGTTCTTC,CASSFRGLEAYNEQFF,-,many,TRBJ2-1,TRBV27,16
TGTGCCAGCAGCGTAGGGACCCTAGTCGGTTCACCCCTCCACTTT,CASSVGTLVGSPLHF,-,-,TRBJ1-6,TRBV9,15
TGTGCCAGCAGCTCTCCGACAAGGGGGCGCCAGGGTGGCTACACCTTC,CASSSPTRGRQGGYTF,TRBD1,many,TRBJ1-2,TRBV13,16
TGCGCCAGCAGCCAAATAGCGGGAGGGCCCTCTTTAGACAATGAGCAGTTCTTC,CASSQIAGGPSLDNEQFF,TRBD2,-,TRBJ2-1,TRBV4-1,18
TGTGCCAGCAGTTTTGCGGGAGAATACAATGAGCAGTTCTTC,CASSFAGEYNEQFF,TRBD2,-,TRBJ2-1,TRBV28,14
TGCGCCAGCAGCCCGGGACAGGGGGCGCGAAAAGCTGAGTACGAGCAGTACTTC,CASSPGQGARKAEYEQYF,TRBD1,many,TRBJ2-7,TRBV5-1,18
TGCAGTGCTAGAGCGGGGGGAGGCGAAAAACTGTTTTTT,CSARAGGGEKLFF,-,-,TRBJ1-4,TRBV20-1,13
TGTGCCAGCAGCTTACGGACAGGGGGCTGGCAGCCCCAGCATTTT,CASSLRTGGWQPQHF,TRBD1,many,TRBJ1-5,TRBV7-2,15